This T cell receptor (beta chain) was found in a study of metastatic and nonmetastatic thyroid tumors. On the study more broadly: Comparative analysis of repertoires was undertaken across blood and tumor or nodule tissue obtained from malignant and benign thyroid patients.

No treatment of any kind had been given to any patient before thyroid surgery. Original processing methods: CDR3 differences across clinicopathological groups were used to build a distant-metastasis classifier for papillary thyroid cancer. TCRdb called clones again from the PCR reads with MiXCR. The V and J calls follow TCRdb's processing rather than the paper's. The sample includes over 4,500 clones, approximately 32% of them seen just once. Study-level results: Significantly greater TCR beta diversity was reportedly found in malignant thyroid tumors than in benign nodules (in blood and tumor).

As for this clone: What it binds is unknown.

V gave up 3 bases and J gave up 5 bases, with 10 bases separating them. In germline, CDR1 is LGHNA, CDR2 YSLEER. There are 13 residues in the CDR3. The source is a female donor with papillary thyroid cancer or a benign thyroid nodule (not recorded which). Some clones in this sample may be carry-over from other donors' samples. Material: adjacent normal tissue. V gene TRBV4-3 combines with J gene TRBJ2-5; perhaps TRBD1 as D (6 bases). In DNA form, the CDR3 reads TGCGCCAGCAGCCAGGGGGCGGAGGAGACCCAGTACTTC. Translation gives CASSQGAEETQYF.